The clone carrying this TCR beta chain was observed at least ten times. This sample was taken from a study of Graves' ophthalmopathy and Graves' hyperthyroidism. Investigators amplified TCR beta CDR3 regions from RNA transcripts. HTBI-primed first-round RT-PCR preceded second-round multiplex PCR. TCRdb reprocessed the multiplex PCR reads via MiXCR and lists one record per CDR3 protein. The repertoire consists of around 1,000,000 distinct CDR3 sequences, with 35% to 45% occurring once and the leading ten covering around 10%. V was pared by 0 bases and J by 3 bases, with 13 bases between. CDR1 and CDR2 (germline): SGDLS, YYNGEE. CDR3 length: 15 amino acids.

The specimen was peripheral blood or thyroid tissue (not recorded which). The chain joins TRBV9 to TRBJ2-7; D assignment may be TRBD1 or TRBD2 (5 bases each). The clonotype was recovered from an adult man with Graves' hyperthyroidism. CDR3 loop: CASSVDAGASYEQYF. As DNA, the CDR3 is TGTGCCAGCAGCGTAGATGCCGGGGCCAGCTACGAGCAGTACTTC.